Presented here are 14 T cell receptor beta chains from one specimen sequenced in a study of follicular helper T cells after annual influenza vaccination. The method was immunoSEQ multiplex PCR; TCRdb's version includes in-frame clones alone and lacks a portion of them. This table has 9,500 to 13,000 clones, under 85% appearing once. Time point in this sample: 2014-2015 season, 7 days after vaccination. The specimen comprised CXCR5- memory CD4+ T cells sorted from blood, sampled 7 days after influenza vaccination. These receptors were obtained from an adult who received the influenza vaccine.

CDR3 loop: CASSAPGQLNTEAFF. The DNA of the CDR3 is TGTGCCAGCAGCGCCCCGGGACAGTTGAACACTGAAGCTTTCTTT. The J gene is TRBJ1-1, the V gene TRBV9, with 7 bases that match TRBD1. V dropped 3 bases and J dropped 0; count of bases not matched to a gene: 5. The CDR3 runs 15 residues. The germline V gene has CDR1 SGDLS and CDR2 YYNGEE.

The V and J genes are TRBV7-9 and TRBJ1-1, with D possibly matching TRBD1 (6 bases). CDR1 and CDR2 (germline): SEHNR, FQNEAQ (reference sequence). Trimming took off 5 bases at V and 1 base at J, with 11 bases between the two ends. This CDR3 is built from 14 residues. CDR3 coding DNA: TGTGCCAGCAGCCGCGGGACACAGAACACTGAAGCTTTCTTT. It encodes CASSRGTQNTEAFF.

The chain employs TRBV10-1 and TRBJ1-4; D might be TRBD1 (5 bases). V was pared by 2 bases and J by 2 bases, with 9 bases between. This CDR3 spans 15 amino acids. Germline CDR1 reads WNHNN; CDR2 reads SYGVQD (reference sequence). The CDR3 sequence: CASSERGFTNEKLFF. CDR3 bases: TGCGCCAGCAGTGAGAGGGGTTTTACTAATGAAAAACTGTTTTTT.

This chain uses TRBV4-2 with TRBJ2-7, with 8 bases matching TRBD2. The CDR3 covers 20 residues. Germline trimming cut 1 base from V and 1 base from J; bases unmatched to any gene: 18. Germline V CDR1 and CDR2: LGHNA, YNFKEQ. In DNA, the CDR3 is TGTGCCAGCAGCCAAGTTGGCGGAACAATGAAAGCGGGAGAATCCTACGAGCAGTACTTC. Translating gives CASSQVGGTMKAGESYEQYF.

This clone appeared a few times. The chain links TRBV28 to TRBJ2-7; 8 nucleotides align to TRBD1. Germline CDR1 is MDHEN and CDR2 is SYDVKM. The CDR3 length is 14 residues. Trimming at V came to 5 bases and at J to 3 bases, leaving 6 bases not matched to a gene. The DNA of the CDR3 is TGTGCCAGCAGTAGCTCGACAGGGGTCTACGAGCAGTACTTC. Protein product: CASSSSTGVYEQYF.

The CDR3 loop reads CASSRTGQNTEAFF. CDR3 in DNA: TGTGCCAGCTCACGAACGGGACAGAACACTGAAGCTTTCTTT. This chain links TRBV18 with TRBJ1-1; D may be TRBD1 (6 bases). The germline gives CDR1 KGHSH, CDR2 LQKENI. The CDR3 is 14 residues long. V shed 4 bases and J shed 1 base, with 10 bases lying between them.

The chain combines TRBV7-2 with TRBJ2-1, with TRBD1 matching over 8 bases. The CDR3 sequence is 15 residues long. After removal of 5 bases from V and 1 base from J, the junction contained 4 bases not matched to a gene. CDR1 is SGHTA, CDR2 FQGNSA, per germline. The CDR3 reads CASSPTGGSYNEQFF. CDR3 nucleotide sequence: TGTGCCAGCAGCCCAACAGGGGGTTCCTACAATGAGCAGTTCTTC.

The chain uses TRBV5-1 and TRBJ2-2; D is perhaps TRBD1 (5 bases). Per the germline V gene, CDR1 is SGHRS and CDR2 is YFSETQ. V lost 3 bases to trimming and J lost 0 bases, with 6 bases between them. The CDR3 consists of 14 residues. The CDR3 reads CASSSTANTGELFF. The CDR3 coding sequence is TGCGCCAGCAGCTCGACAGCGAACACCGGGGAGCTGTTTTTT.

The chain uses TRBV6-5 and TRBJ2-1; 10 bases are a match to TRBD2. Losses at the gene ends were 0 bases for V and 7 bases for J; bases not matched to a gene: 6. The CDR3 has 16 amino acids. CDR1 is MNHEY, CDR2 SVGAGI, per germline. CDR3 region: CASSYSSSGRHNEQFF. CDR3 sequence (DNA): TGTGCCAGCAGTTACTCGTCTAGCGGGAGACATAATGAGCAGTTCTTC.

The V gene is TRBV7-9, the J gene TRBJ2-3; unclear D gene. V lost 0 bases and J 3 bases, leaving 16 bases between the germline ends. The CDR3 is 17 amino acids. Germline V CDR1 and CDR2: SEHNR, FQNEAQ (reference sequence). The CDR3 region has the DNA TGTGCCAGCAGCTTAGCGCGAGGATCGTTTGGAACAGATACGCAGTATTTT. Amino acid sequence: CASSLARGSFGTDTQYF.

J is TRBJ2-2 and V is TRBV10-1; 10 nucleotides line up with TRBD2. V dropped 3 bases and J dropped 0; count of bases not matched to a gene: 4. Germline values: CDR1 WNHNN, CDR2 SYGVQD (reference sequence). The CDR3 covers 17 residues. The CDR3 DNA reads TGCGCCAGCAGTGACAAGAGCGGGAGGGCGAACACCGGGGAGCTGTTTTTT. Protein sequence: CASSDKSGRANTGELFF.

This chain connects TRBV9 to TRBJ1-6; 9 positions match TRBD1. Germline V CDR1 and CDR2: SGDLS, YYNGEE. The J segment lost 10 bases and the V segment lost 3 bases, leaving 8 bases of the junction unmatched. The CDR3 totals 15 residues. This CDR3 reads CASSARDRVGSPLHF. CDR3 nucleotides: TGTGCCAGCAGCGCCCGGGACAGGGTAGGATCACCCCTCCACTTT.

V gene TRBV7-2 combines with J gene TRBJ1-2; weak D call: TRBD1 (5 bases). Germline assignment: CDR1 SGHTA and CDR2 FQGNSA. The CDR3 has 14 amino acids. V was cut by 5 bases and J by 4 bases, with 14 bases left in between. DNA for the CDR3: TGTGCCAGCAGCAATAGACAGACATCCTATGGCTACACCTTC. Translating it yields CASSNRQTSYGYTF.

V is TRBV9 and J is TRBJ1-1; D not resolved. With 0 bases removed from V and 7 bases from J, the gap between germline ends came to 10 bases. The CDR3 covers 13 residues. Germline values: CDR1 SGDLS, CDR2 YYNGEE. CDR3 in DNA: TGTGCCAGCAGCGTAGCTCGGACGGGTGAAGCTTTCTTT. It yields the protein CASSVARTGEAFF. Complete variable domain (other parts from reference TRBV9 and TRBJ1-1): DSGVTQTPKHLITATGQRVTLRCSPRSGDLSVYWYQQSLDQGLQFLIQYYNGEERAKGNILERFSAQQFPDLHSELNLSSLELGDSALYFCASSVARTGEAFFGQGTRLTVV.